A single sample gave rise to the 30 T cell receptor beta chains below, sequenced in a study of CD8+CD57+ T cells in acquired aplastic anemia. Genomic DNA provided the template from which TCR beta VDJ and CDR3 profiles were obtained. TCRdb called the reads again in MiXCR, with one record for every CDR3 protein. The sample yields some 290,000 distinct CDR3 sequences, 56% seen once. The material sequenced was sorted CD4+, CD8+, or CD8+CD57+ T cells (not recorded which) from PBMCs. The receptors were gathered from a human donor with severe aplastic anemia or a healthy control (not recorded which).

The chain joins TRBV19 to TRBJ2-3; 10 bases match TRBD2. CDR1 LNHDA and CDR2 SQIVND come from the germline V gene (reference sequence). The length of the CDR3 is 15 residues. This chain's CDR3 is CATREAGGRGDTQYF. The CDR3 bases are TGTGCAACTAGGGAAGCGGGAGGGAGAGGAGATACGCAGTATTTT.

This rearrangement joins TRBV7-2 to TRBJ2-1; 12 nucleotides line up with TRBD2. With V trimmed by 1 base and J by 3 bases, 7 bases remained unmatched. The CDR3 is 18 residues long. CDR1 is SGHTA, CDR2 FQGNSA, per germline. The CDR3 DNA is TGTGCCAGCAGCTTAGGTCGTCGACTAGCGGGGGTCTACAATGAGCAGTTCTTC. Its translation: CASSLGRRLAGVYNEQFF. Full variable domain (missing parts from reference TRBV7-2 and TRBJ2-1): GAGVSQSPSNKVTEKGKDVELRCDPISGHTALYWYRQSLGQGLEFLIYFQGNSAPDKSGLPSDRFSAERTGGSVSTLTIQRTQQEDSAVYLCASSLGRRLAGVYNEQFFGPGTRLTVL.

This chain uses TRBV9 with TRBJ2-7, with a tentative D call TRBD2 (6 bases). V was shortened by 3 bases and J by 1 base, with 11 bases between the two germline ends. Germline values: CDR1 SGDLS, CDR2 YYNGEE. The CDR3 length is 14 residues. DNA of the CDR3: TGTGCCAGCAGCGGGGGGAGGCAGTCCTACGAGCAGTACTTC. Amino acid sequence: CASSGGRQSYEQYF.

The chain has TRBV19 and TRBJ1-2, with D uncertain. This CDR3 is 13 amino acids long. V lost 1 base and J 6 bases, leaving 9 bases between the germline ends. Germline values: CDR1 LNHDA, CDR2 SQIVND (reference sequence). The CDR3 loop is CASSIAGNDGYTF. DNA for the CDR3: TGTGCCAGTAGTATAGCTGGGAACGATGGCTACACCTTC.

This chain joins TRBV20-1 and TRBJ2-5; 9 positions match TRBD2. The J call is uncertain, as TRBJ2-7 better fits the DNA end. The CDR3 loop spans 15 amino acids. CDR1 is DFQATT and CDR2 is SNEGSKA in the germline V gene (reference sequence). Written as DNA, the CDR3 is TGCAGTGCTAGAGAGGGTAGCGGGAGTGGCAACGAGCAGTACTTC. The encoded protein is CSAREGSGSGNEQYF.

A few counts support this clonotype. Here the CDR3 reads CASSLGQADGYTF. The CDR3 nucleotides are TGTGCCAGCAGTTTGGGACAAGCGGATGGCTACACCTTC. V and J are TRBV28 and TRBJ1-2, with a tentative D call TRBD1 (6 bases). The CDR3 has 13 residues. Trimming removed 3 bases from V and 6 bases from J, with 11 bases in between. CDR1 MDHEN and CDR2 SYDVKM come from the germline V gene.

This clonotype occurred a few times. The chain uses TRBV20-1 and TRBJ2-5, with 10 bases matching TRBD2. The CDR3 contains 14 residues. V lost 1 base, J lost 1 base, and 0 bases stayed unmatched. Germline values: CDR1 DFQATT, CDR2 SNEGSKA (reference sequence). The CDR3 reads CSARGTSGQETQYF. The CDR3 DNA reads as TGCAGTGCTAGAGGGACTAGCGGCCAAGAGACCCAGTACTTC.

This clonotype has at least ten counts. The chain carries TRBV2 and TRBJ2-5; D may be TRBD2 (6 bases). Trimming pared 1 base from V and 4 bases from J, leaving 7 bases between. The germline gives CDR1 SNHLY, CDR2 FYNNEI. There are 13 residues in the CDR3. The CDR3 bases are TGTGCCAGCAGTGAAGGACTAGTAGAGACCCAGTACTTC. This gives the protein CASSEGLVETQYF. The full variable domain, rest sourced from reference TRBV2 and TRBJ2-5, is EPEVTQTPSHQVTQMGQEVILRCVPISNHLYFYWYRQILGQKVEFLVSFYNNEISEKSEIFDDQFSVERPDGSNFTLKIRSTKLEDSAMYFCASSEGLVETQYFGPGTRLLVL.

The CDR3 protein is CASSLSRASGNNEQYF. The CDR3 region has the DNA TGTGCCAGCAGCTTAAGCAGGGCTAGCGGGAACAACGAGCAGTACTTC. The chain employs TRBV7-3 and TRBJ2-7; 9 bases agree with TRBD2. With V trimmed by 1 base and J by 5 bases, 9 bases remained unmatched. Germline V gene lookup returns CDR1 SGHTA and CDR2 FQGTGA. The CDR3 has 16 residues.

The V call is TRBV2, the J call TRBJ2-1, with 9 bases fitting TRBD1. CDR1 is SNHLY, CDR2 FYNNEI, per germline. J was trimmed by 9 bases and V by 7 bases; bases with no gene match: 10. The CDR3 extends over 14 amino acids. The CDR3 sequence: CASTTRGTGSEQFF. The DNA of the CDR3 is TGTGCCAGCACCACAAGGGGGACAGGGAGTGAGCAGTTCTTC.

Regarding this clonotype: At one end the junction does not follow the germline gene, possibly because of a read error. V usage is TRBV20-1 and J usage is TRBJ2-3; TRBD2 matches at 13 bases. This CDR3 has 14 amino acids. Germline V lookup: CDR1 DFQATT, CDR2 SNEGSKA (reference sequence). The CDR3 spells CSATTSGRADTQCF. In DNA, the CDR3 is TGCAGTGCTACTACTAGCGGGAGGGCAGATACGCAGTGTTTT.

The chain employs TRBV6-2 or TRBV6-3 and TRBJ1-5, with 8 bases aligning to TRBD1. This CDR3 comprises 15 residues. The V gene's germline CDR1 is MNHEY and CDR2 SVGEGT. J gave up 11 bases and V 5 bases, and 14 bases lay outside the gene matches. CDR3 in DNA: TGTGCCAGCAGTCTCACGGGACAGGTGGCTTTGTCCCAGCATTTT. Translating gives CASSLTGQVALSQHF.

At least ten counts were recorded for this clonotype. The CDR3 nucleotides are TGTGCCAGCAGCCCCCCGGACAGGCCGTACTACGAGCAGTACTTC. Its protein is CASSPPDRPYYEQYF. This chain links TRBV7-9 with TRBJ2-7; 7 bases fit TRBD1. Trimming at V came to 5 bases and at J to 3 bases, leaving 10 bases not matched to a gene. From germline, CDR1 is SEHNR and CDR2 FQNEAQ (reference sequence). The CDR3 spans 15 residues.

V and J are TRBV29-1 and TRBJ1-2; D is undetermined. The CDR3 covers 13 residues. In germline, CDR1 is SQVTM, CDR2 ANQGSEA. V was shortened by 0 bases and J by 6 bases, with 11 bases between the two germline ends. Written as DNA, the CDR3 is TGCAGCGTTGAAGATGGAGGAGTAAATGGCTACACCTTC. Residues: CSVEDGGVNGYTF.

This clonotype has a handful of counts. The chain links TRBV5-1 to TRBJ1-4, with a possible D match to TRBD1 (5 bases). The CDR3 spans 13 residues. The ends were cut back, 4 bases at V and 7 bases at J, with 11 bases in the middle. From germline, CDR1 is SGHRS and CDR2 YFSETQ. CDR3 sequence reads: CASSTGHIEKLFF. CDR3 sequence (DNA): TGCGCCAGCAGCACCGGACACATTGAAAAACTGTTTTTT. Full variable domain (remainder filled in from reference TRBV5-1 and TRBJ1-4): KAGVTQTPRYLIKTRGQQVTLSCSPISGHRSVSWYQQTPGQGLQFLFEYFSETQRNKGNFPGRFSGRQFSNSRSEMNVSTLELGDSALYLCASSTGHIEKLFFGSGTQLSVL.

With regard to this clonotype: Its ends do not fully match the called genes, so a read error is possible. CDR3 nucleotides: TGTGCCAGCAGTATCGGCGAGCAGTACTTC. Residues: CASSIGEQYF. The chain combines TRBV10-2 with TRBJ2-7; unclear D gene. The CDR3 is 10 residues long. Germline V gives CDR1 WSHSY, CDR2 SAAADI.

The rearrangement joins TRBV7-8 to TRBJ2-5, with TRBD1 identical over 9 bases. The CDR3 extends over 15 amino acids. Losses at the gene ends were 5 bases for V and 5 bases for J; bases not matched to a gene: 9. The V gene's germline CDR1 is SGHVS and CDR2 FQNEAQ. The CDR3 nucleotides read TGTGCCAGCAGCCCCCCACAGGGGGCTTTGGAGACCCAGTACTTC. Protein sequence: CASSPPQGALETQYF.

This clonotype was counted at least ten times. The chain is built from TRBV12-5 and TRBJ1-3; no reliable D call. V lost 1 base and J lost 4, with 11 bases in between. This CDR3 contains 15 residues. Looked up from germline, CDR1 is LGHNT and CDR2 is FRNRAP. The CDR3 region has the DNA TGTGCTAGTGGTTTGGGACATCAAGGAGGAAACACCATATATTTT. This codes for CASGLGHQGGNTIYF.

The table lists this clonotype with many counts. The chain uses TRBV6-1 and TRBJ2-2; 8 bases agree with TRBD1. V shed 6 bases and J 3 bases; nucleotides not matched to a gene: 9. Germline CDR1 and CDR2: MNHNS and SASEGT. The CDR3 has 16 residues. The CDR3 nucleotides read TGTGCCAGCAGCTTCGGACAGGGAAGGGACACCGGGGAGCTGTTTTTT. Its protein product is CASSFGQGRDTGELFF.

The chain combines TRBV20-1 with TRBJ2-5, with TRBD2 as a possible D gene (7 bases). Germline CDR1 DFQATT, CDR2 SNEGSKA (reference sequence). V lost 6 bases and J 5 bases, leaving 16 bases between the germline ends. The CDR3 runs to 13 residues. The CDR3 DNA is TGCAGTGCCGATCGGGGGGCTGGGGAGACCCAGTACTTC. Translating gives CSADRGAGETQYF.

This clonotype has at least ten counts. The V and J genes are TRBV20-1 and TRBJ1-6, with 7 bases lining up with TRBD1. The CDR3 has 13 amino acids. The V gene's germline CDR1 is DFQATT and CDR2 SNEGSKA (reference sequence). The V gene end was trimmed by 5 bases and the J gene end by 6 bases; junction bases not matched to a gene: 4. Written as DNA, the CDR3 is TGCAGTGCTTCCGGGACAGCTAATTCACCCCTCCACTTT. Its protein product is CSASGTANSPLHF.

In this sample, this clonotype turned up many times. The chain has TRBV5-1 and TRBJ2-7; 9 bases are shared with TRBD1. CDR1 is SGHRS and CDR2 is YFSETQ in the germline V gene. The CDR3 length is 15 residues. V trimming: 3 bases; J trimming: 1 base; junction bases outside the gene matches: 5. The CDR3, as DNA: TGCGCCAGCAGCTCCGGGACAGGGATATCCTACGAGCAGTACTTC. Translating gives CASSSGTGISYEQYF.

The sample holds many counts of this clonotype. The CDR3 region is CASSLWTLSYEQYF. For the CDR3, the DNA is TGTGCCAGCAGCTTGTGGACACTCTCCTACGAGCAGTACTTC. This chain joins TRBV5-5 and TRBJ2-7, with D perhaps matching TRBD1 (5 bases). CDR3 size: 14 residues. CDR1 SGHKS and CDR2 YYEKEE come from the germline V gene (reference sequence). The V end lost 1 base, the J end lost 0 bases, and 8 bases lay between the germline ends.

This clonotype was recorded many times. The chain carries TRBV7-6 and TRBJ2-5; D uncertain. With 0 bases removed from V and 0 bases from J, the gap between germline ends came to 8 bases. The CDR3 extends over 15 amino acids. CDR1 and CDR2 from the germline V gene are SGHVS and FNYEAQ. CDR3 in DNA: TGTGCCAGCAGCTTAGCCATGGGGTACCAAGAGACCCAGTACTTC. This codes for CASSLAMGYQETQYF.

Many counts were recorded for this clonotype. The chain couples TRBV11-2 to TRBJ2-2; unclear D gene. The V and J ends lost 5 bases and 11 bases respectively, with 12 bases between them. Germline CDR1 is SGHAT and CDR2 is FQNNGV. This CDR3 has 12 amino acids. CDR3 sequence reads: CASSRHLVELFF. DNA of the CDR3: TGTGCCAGCAGCAGACACCTTGTAGAGCTGTTTTTT.

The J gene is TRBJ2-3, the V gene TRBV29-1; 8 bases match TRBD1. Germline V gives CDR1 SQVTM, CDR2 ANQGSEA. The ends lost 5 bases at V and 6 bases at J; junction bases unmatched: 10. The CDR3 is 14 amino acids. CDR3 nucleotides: TGCAGCGTTCGAAGGGACAGGCAAGCGGATACGCAGTATTTT. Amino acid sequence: CSVRRDRQADTQYF.

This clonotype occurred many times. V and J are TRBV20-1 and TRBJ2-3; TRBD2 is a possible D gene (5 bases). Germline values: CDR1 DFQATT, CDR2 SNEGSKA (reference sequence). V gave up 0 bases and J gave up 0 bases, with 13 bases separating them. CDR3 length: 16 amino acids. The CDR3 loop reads CSARDRKRLSTDTQYF. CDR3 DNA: TGCAGTGCTAGAGATCGCAAGCGGCTAAGCACAGATACGCAGTATTTT.

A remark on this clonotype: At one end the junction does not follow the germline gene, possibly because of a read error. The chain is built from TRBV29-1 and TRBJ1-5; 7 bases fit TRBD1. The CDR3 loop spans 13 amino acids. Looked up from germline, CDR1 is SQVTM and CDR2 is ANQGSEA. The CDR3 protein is CGVSGGGNQPQHF. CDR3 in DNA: TGCGGCGTCTCAGGGGGGGGCAATCAGCCCCAGCATTTT.

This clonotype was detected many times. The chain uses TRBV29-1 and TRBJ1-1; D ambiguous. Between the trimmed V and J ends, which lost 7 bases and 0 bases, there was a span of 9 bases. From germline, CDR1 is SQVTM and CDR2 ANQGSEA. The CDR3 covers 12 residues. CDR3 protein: CSARVLNTEAFF. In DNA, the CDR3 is TGCAGCGCCCGGGTCTTGAACACTGAAGCTTTCTTT.

CDR3 bases: TGCGCCAGCAGCTTGATCTGGAACAATGAGCAGTTCTTC. Amino acid sequence: CASSLIWNNEQFF. V usage is TRBV5-1 and J usage is TRBJ2-1; no firm D call. V was trimmed by 1 base and J by 5 bases, leaving 7 bases between them. Germline loops: CDR1 SGHRS, CDR2 YFSETQ. There are 13 residues in the CDR3.